Each of the 25 T cell receptor beta chains below was sequenced from the same sample in a study of blood T cell repertoires in COVID-19. Produced via immunoSEQ multiplex PCR; TCRdb's table is partial and in-frame only. The sample yields roughly 250,000 clones, roughly 90% seen once. The sample taken for sequencing was peripheral blood. The receptors derive from a man aged 60 to 75 who had recovered from COVID-19.

This chain links TRBV6-1 with TRBJ2-3; 9 bases are shared with TRBD2. After removal of 0 bases from V and 14 bases from J, the junction contained 6 bases not matched to a gene. The CDR3 contains 13 residues. Germline V gene lookup returns CDR1 MNHNS and CDR2 SASEGT. The CDR3 region has the DNA TGTGCCAGCAGTGAAGCGGCCGGGACTAGCAGGTATTTT. As protein: CASSEAAGTSRYF.

The rearrangement uses TRBV9 and TRBJ1-1; TRBD1 matches 8 bases. The CDR3 has 14 residues. V lost 6 bases to trimming and J lost 1 base; unmatched junction nucleotides: 5. In germline, CDR1 is SGDLS, CDR2 YYNGEE. The CDR3 loop is CASNNQGANTEAFF. The CDR3 nucleotides are TGTGCCAGCAACAATCAGGGGGCGAACACTGAAGCTTTCTTT. The variable domain in full, with the rest retrieved from reference TRBV9 and TRBJ1-1, is DSGVTQTPKHLITATGQRVTLRCSPRSGDLSVYWYQQSLDQGLQFLIQYYNGEERAKGNILERFSAQQFPDLHSELNLSSLELGDSALYFCASNNQGANTEAFFGQGTRLTVV.

The chain is built from TRBV7-9 and TRBJ2-7; 11 nucleotides match TRBD2. Germline V gives CDR1 SEHNR, CDR2 FQNEAQ (reference sequence). J was trimmed by 1 base and V by 5 bases; bases with no gene match: 1. This CDR3 is built from 14 residues. CDR3 DNA sequence: TGTGCCAGCAGCACTAGCGGGGGTTCCTACGAGCAGTACGTC. Translation: CASSTSGGSYEQYV.

The chain has TRBV21-1 and TRBJ2-3; TRBD1 is the table's D call, not checked against the DNA. TRBV21-1 is shown as a pseudogene. The CDR3 sequence is 15 residues long. The CDR3 bases are TGTGCCAGCAGCCTATCACAGGGGAGGACAGATACGCAGTATTTT. This encodes CASSLSQGRTDTQYF.

The chain has TRBV5-1 and TRBJ1-5, with a possible D match to TRBD1 (5 bases). This CDR3 has 17 residues. V gave up 4 bases and J gave up 3 bases, with 20 bases separating them. CDR1 is SGHRS, CDR2 YFSETQ, per germline. CDR3 loop: CASSPGDRGGANQPQHF. CDR3 nucleotides: TGCGCCAGCAGCCCGGGCGATAGGGGAGGGGCCAATCAGCCCCAGCATTTT.

V and J are TRBV6-4 and TRBJ2-2; 8 bases align to TRBD2. The CDR3 runs 14 residues. In germline, CDR1 is MRHNA, CDR2 SNTAGT. After removal of 9 bases from V and 0 bases from J, the junction contained 3 bases not matched to a gene. The CDR3 region is CASKREPNTGELFF. In nucleotides, the CDR3 is TGTGCCAGTAAGCGGGAGCCGAACACCGGGGAGCTGTTTTTT.

This chain uses TRBV6-1 with TRBJ2-3; 12 bases line up with TRBD2. CDR1 and CDR2 (germline): MNHNS, SASEGT. This CDR3 is 16 amino acids long. The trim removed 2 bases at V and 6 bases at J, leaving 6 bases unmatched. In DNA, the CDR3 is TGTGCCAGCAGTGAAAGATCCGGGACTAGCGGGGATACGCAGTATTTT. Encoded protein: CASSERSGTSGDTQYF.

The CDR3 nucleotides read TGTGCCAGCAGTGAGGACAGGGATAGGGTCCGCTACGAGCAGTACGTC. It is translated as CASSEDRDRVRYEQYV. The chain combines TRBV6-1 with TRBJ2-7, with TRBD1 identical over 8 bases. V shed 3 bases and J 3 bases; nucleotides not matched to a gene: 10. Germline V gene lookup returns CDR1 MNHNS and CDR2 SASEGT. The CDR3 totals 16 residues.

A few counts support this clone. The V call is TRBV5-8, the J call TRBJ1-1, with D perhaps TRBD1 (5 bases). CDR1 and CDR2 (germline): SGHTS, YDEGEE. With 1 base removed from V and 1 base from J, the gap between germline ends came to 11 bases. The CDR3 has 15 amino acids. The CDR3, as DNA: TGTGCCAGCAGCTTGAGGGGCAGAAGGAACACTGAAGCTTTCTTT. It is translated as CASSLRGRRNTEAFF.

A few counts support this clone. V usage is TRBV7-6 and J usage is TRBJ2-3, with 7 bases aligning to TRBD2. Per germline, CDR1 SGHVS and CDR2 FNYEAQ. Unmatched junction bases numbered 12, after V lost 0 bases and J lost 3 bases. CDR3 length: 18 residues. The CDR3 DNA sequence: TGTGCCAGCAGCTTAGCGCATGGTTCGGGGGGTGGTACAGATACGCAGTATTTT. Residues: CASSLAHGSGGGTDTQYF.

The V gene is TRBV9, the J gene TRBJ2-6; TRBD1 matches 9 bases. V lost 4 bases and J lost 0; bases outside the gene matches: 5. This CDR3 comprises 17 residues. Per germline, CDR1 SGDLS and CDR2 YYNGEE. CDR3 DNA sequence: TGTGCCAGCAGCCCCGGGACAGGGCTCTCTGGGGCCAACGTCCTGACTTTC. Amino acid sequence: CASSPGTGLSGANVLTF.

The rearrangement joins TRBV9 to TRBJ2-1, with 14 bases matching TRBD2. Germline lookup yields CDR1 SGDLS and CDR2 YYNGEE. The CDR3 totals 20 residues. After removal of 4 bases from V and 0 bases from J, the junction contained 12 bases not matched to a gene. The CDR3 region has the DNA TGTGCCAGCAGCACCCCCCGGACTAGCGGGGGGCAGAGCTCCTACAATGAGCAGTTCTTC. This codes for CASSTPRTSGGQSSYNEQFF.

The CDR3 nucleotides are TGCGCCAGCAGTGAGTCTCAGGCCGTCACTGGAAACACCATATATTTT. Amino acids: CASSESQAVTGNTIYF. The chain has TRBV10-2 and TRBJ1-3; D remains unclear. Germline V gene sequence: CDR1 WSHSY, CDR2 SAAADI. The V end lost 0 bases, the J end lost 2 bases, and 11 bases lay between the germline ends. The length of the CDR3 is 16 residues.

This chain links TRBV19 with TRBJ1-1, with TRBD1 matching over 11 bases. The germline gives CDR1 LNHDA, CDR2 SQIVND (reference sequence). This CDR3 is 15 amino acids long. The J segment lost 9 bases and the V segment lost 4 bases, leaving 10 bases of the junction unmatched. The chain's CDR3 is CASSTDRTGGFQAFF. Here the CDR3 DNA reads TGTGCCAGTAGTACAGACCGGACAGGGGGCTTTCAAGCTTTCTTT.

This chain links TRBV4-2 with TRBJ2-3; the match to TRBD2 covers 10 bases. Germline trimming cut 4 bases from V and 5 bases from J; bases unmatched to any gene: 9. Looked up from germline, CDR1 is LGHNA and CDR2 is YNFKEQ. CDR3 length: 16 residues. Written as DNA, the CDR3 is TGTGCCAGCAGCCGACAAGCGGGGGGGCCGGGAGATACGCAGTATTTT. As protein: CASSRQAGGPGDTQYF.

The chain couples TRBV9 to TRBJ1-2; 8 positions agree with TRBD1. Germline V gene lookup returns CDR1 SGDLS and CDR2 YYNGEE. This CDR3 region has 15 residues. V dropped 3 bases and J dropped 5; count of bases not matched to a gene: 9. The CDR3 sequence: CASSERGQGSYGYTF. DNA of the CDR3: TGTGCCAGCAGCGAACGAGGACAGGGATCTTATGGCTACACCTTC. Complete variable domain (other parts from reference TRBV9 and TRBJ1-2): DSGVTQTPKHLITATGQRVTLRCSPRSGDLSVYWYQQSLDQGLQFLIQYYNGEERAKGNILERFSAQQFPDLHSELNLSSLELGDSALYFCASSERGQGSYGYTFGSGTRLTVV.

The chain couples TRBV5-1 to TRBJ2-2; 7 nucleotides align to TRBD1. With V trimmed by 4 bases and J by 3 bases, 3 bases remained unmatched. The CDR3 contains 14 residues. Germline V CDR1 and CDR2: SGHRS, YFSETQ. The CDR3 DNA reads as TGCGCCAGCAGCCTCCAGGGGGACACCGGGGAGCTGTTTTTT. It translates to CASSLQGDTGELFF.

The chain combines TRBV2 with TRBJ2-1; a possible D gene is TRBD2 (5 bases). The CDR3 is 14 residues long. V was cut by 4 bases and J by 9 bases, with 16 bases left in between. From germline, CDR1 is SNHLY and CDR2 FYNNEI. The CDR3 nucleotides read TGTGCCAGCAGTGGCGGAAAGGGAGTGGGTGAGCAGTTCTTC. It encodes CASSGGKGVGEQFF.

The V and J genes are TRBV9 and TRBJ2-2, with TRBD2 matching over 12 bases. Germline-derived CDR1 and CDR2 are SGDLS and YYNGEE. The CDR3 has 15 amino acids. V gave up 3 bases and J gave up 6 bases; unmatched junction bases: 3. CDR3 residues: CASSASGGVSGELFF. Written as DNA, the CDR3 is TGTGCCAGCAGCGCTAGCGGGGGGGTATCCGGGGAGCTGTTTTTT.

This chain connects TRBV19 to TRBJ1-1, with no clear D. The CDR3 is 16 residues long. Per germline, CDR1 LNHDA and CDR2 SQIVND (reference sequence). V was pared by 5 bases and J by 3 bases, with 19 bases between. CDR3 bases: TGTGCCAGTAGTCGTCCCGGGATTTCTAGGGACACTGAAGCTTTCTTT. Translation gives CASSRPGISRDTEAFF. Variable domain in full (rest from reference TRBV19 and TRBJ1-1): DGGITQSPKYLFRKEGQNVTLSCEQNLNHDAMYWYRQDPGQGLRLIYYSQIVNDFQKGDIAEGYSVSREKKESFPLTVTSAQKNPTAFYLCASSRPGISRDTEAFFGQGTRLTVV.

V gene TRBV5-1 combines with J gene TRBJ2-2; 8 bases are a match to TRBD2. This CDR3 is 17 amino acids long. The trim removed 0 bases at V and 0 bases at J, leaving 4 bases unmatched. Germline V gives CDR1 SGHRS, CDR2 YFSETQ. The CDR3 sequence: CASSLGSSGPNTGELFF. CDR3 DNA: TGCGCCAGCAGCTTGGGGTCTAGCGGGCCGAACACCGGGGAGCTGTTTTTT.

The J gene is TRBJ1-6, the V gene TRBV30; a weak D match, TRBD1 (6 bases). The CDR3 covers 15 residues. CDR1 is GTSNPN, CDR2 SVGIG, per germline (reference sequence). Trimming cost V 5 bases and J 4 bases, with 15 bases left between them. The CDR3 is CAWRRDTGYNSPLHF. CDR3 in DNA: TGTGCCTGGCGCCGGGACACAGGATATAATTCACCCCTCCACTTT.

The gene calls are TRBV3-1 (or the pseudogene TRBV3-2) and TRBJ1-1; D remains ambiguous. The CDR3 runs to 13 residues. The V and J ends lost 4 bases and 1 base respectively, with 7 bases between them. Germline loops: CDR1 LGHDT, CDR2 YNNKEL (reference sequence). The CDR3 nucleotides read TGTGCCAGCAGCCTGGGAGAGAACACTGAAGCTTTCTTT. It codes for CASSLGENTEAFF.

The chain couples TRBV30 to TRBJ1-5; tentatively, D is TRBD1 (6 bases). The CDR3 is made up of 13 amino acids. V gave up 1 base and J gave up 6 bases, with 10 bases separating them. The germline gives CDR1 GTSNPN, CDR2 SVGIG (reference sequence). The CDR3 protein is CAWSEQGTQPQHF. In DNA, the CDR3 is TGTGCCTGGAGTGAACAGGGCACTCAGCCCCAGCATTTT.

Here the CDR3 DNA reads TGTGCCTGGAGCCAACAGGGCGCCTACGAGCAGTACGTC. Its protein product is CAWSQQGAYEQYV. The chain uses TRBV30 and TRBJ2-7, with D maybe TRBD1 (6 bases). CDR1 is GTSNPN and CDR2 is SVGIG in the germline V gene (reference sequence). Trimming stripped 3 bases from V and 2 bases from J, with 11 bases between. The CDR3 is 13 amino acids.